The text below deals with one T cell receptor (beta chain). Its antigen is currently unknown. The TCRbeta library was prepared with unique molecular identifiers. MiXCR, run by TCRdb on the PCR reads, gives a single entry per CDR3 protein. The table has under 400,000 distinct CDR3 sequences, over 20% seen once. The record originates from a study of T-cell reconstitution after alpha-beta-depleted transplantation in children. Points from the study as a whole: Reportedly, only several hundred clones from non-depleted graft cells drove alpha-beta T-cell counts at about two months.

There are 13 residues in the CDR3. The V and J ends lost 2 bases and 1 base respectively, with 5 bases between them. The sequencing here drew on PBMCs, mostly from graft donor cells, taken 180 days after TCRalphabeta/CD19-depleted stem cell transplant. This sequence was found in a male patient aged 5 to 17 who had a stem cell transplant for acute lymphoblastic leukemia, so the T cells may come from the graft donor. The rearrangement links TRBV12-3 or TRBV12-4 to TRBJ2-5; D gene uncertain. The CDR3 region is CASSLMAQETQYF. DNA for the CDR3: TGTGCCAGCAGTTTAATGGCCCAAGAGACCCAGTACTTC.